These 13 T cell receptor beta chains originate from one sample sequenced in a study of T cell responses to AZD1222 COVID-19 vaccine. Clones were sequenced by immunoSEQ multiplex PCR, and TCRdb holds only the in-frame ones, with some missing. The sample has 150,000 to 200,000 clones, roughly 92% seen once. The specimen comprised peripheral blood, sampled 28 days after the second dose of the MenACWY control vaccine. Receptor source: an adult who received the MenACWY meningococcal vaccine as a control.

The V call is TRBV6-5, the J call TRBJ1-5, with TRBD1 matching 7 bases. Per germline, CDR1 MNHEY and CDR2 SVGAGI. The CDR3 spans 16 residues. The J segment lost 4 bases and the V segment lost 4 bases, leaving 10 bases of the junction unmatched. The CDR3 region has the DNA TGTGCCAGCAGTTCCTCCGGGACAGCATATAATCAGCCCCAGCATTTT. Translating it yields CASSSSGTAYNQPQHF.

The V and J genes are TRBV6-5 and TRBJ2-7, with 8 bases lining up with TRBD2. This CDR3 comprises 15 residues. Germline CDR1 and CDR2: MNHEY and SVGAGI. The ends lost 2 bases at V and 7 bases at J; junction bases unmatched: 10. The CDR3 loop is CASSYASGWYGEQYF. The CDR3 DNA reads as TGTGCCAGCAGTTACGCTAGCGGGTGGTATGGGGAGCAGTACTTC.

Here the CDR3 reads CASSSSLGGGTGELFF. In DNA, the CDR3 is TGTGCCAGCAGCTCAAGTTTAGGGGGGGGCACCGGGGAGCTGTTTTTT. V gene TRBV7-2 combines with J gene TRBJ2-2, with D possibly being TRBD2 (7 bases). Germline V gene data show CDR1 as SGHTA and CDR2 as FQGNSA. This CDR3 region has 16 residues. V was cut by 4 bases and J by 4 bases, with 16 bases left in between.

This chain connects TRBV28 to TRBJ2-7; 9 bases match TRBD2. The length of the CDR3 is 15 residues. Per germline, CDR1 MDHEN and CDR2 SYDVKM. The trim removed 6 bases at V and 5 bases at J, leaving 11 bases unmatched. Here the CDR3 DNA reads TGTGCCAGCAGCACCGTGGCGGGAGGGCTCCACGAGCAGTACTTC. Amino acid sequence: CASSTVAGGLHEQYF.

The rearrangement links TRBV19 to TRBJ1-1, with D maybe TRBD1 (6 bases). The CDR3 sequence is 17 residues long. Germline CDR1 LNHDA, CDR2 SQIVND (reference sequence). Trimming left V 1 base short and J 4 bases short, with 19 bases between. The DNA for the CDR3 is TGTGCCAGTAGTATAGGGACGGGACACTGGTCTGTCACTGAAGCTTTCTTT. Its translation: CASSIGTGHWSVTEAFF.

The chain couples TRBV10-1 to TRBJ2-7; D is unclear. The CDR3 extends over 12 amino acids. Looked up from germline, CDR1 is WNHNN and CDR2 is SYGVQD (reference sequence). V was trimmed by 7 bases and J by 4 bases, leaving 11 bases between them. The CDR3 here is CASNPVRYEQYF. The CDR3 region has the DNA TGCGCCAGCAACCCCGTTCGATACGAGCAGTACTTC.

The CDR3 protein is CASSGGGEQYF. The CDR3 DNA follows: TGCGCCAGCAGCGGAGGGGGCGAGCAGTACTTC. The J gene is TRBJ2-7, the V gene TRBV5-1, with D perhaps TRBD1 or TRBD2 (6 bases each). CDR3 length equals 11 residues. CDR1 and CDR2 (germline): SGHRS, YFSETQ. The germline V and J ends were trimmed by 4 bases and 6 bases, with 8 bases remaining between them.

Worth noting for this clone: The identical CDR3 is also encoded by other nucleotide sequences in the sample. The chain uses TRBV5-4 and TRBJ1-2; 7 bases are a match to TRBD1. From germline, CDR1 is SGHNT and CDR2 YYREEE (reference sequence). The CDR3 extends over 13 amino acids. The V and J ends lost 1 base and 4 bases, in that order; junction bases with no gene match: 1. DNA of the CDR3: TGTGCCAGCAGCTTGTCAGGGGGCTATGGCTACACCTTC. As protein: CASSLSGGYGYTF.

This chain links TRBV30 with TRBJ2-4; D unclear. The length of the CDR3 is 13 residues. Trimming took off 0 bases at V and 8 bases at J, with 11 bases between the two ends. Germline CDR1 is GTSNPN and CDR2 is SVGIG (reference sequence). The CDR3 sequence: CAWSVTGYDIQYF. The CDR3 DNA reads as TGTGCCTGGAGTGTAACCGGGTACGACATTCAGTACTTC.

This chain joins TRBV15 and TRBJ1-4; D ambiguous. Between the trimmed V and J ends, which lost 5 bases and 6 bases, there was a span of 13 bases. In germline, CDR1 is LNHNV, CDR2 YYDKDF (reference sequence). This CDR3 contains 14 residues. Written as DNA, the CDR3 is TGTGCCACCAGCTTAGGTTCAGGTCATGAAAAACTGTTTTTT. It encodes CATSLGSGHEKLFF.

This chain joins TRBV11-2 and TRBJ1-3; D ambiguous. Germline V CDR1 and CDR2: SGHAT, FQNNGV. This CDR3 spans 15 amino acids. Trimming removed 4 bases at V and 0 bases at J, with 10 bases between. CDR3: CASSSVRHSGNTIYF. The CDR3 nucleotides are TGTGCCAGCAGCTCCGTTCGACACTCTGGAAACACCATATATTTT.

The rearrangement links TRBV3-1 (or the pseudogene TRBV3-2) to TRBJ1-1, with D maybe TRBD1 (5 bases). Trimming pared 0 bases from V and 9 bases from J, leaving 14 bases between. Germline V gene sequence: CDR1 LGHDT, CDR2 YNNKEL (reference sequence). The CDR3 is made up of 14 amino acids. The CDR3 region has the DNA TGTGCCAGCAGCCAAGAAGGAGCAGGGAGCCAAGCTTTCTTT. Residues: CASSQEGAGSQAFF.

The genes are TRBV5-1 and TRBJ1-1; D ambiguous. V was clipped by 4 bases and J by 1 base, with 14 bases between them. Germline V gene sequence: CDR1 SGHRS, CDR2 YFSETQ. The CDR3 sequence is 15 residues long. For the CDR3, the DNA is TGCGCCAGCAGCAGAGACGTAGGCGGGAACACTGAAGCTTTCTTT. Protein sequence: CASSRDVGGNTEAFF.